A single sample gave rise to the 2 T cell receptor beta chains below, sequenced in a study of blood T cell repertoires in COVID-19. Generated by immunoSEQ multiplex PCR, the TCRdb table keeps only in-frame clones and is missing some. This sample has 130,000 or so clones, with 70% to 90% found just once. The source material was peripheral blood. All receptors derive from a man in his sixties or seventies with active COVID-19.

The CDR3 DNA reads as TGTGCCAGCAGTTCACAGGGGCGGAATCAGCCCCAGCATTTT. Its protein is CASSSQGRNQPQHF. The chain couples TRBV27 to TRBJ1-5; TRBD1 matches at 7 bases. The CDR3 has 14 amino acids. Germline V lookup: CDR1 MNHEY, CDR2 SMNVEV (reference sequence). After removal of 4 bases from V and 4 bases from J, the junction contained 4 bases not matched to a gene.

The chain uses TRBV10-3 and TRBJ2-3, with 8 bases that match TRBD2. Losses at the gene ends were 4 bases for V and 2 bases for J; bases not matched to a gene: 8. CDR3 size: 16 residues. Looked up from germline, CDR1 is ENHRY and CDR2 is SYGVKD. CDR3 DNA sequence: TGTGCCATCAGTGGACTAGCGTATGGGTCCACAGATACGCAGTATTTT. This translates into CAISGLAYGSTDTQYF.